One TCR beta chain is described in this entry. Its specificity is unknown. The library was prepared for alpha chains; this beta chain is a stray read, so its frequency means little. This sample was included in a study of spatial heterogeneity in lung cancer. The wider study: Any follow-up PBMC samples that were available went on to be sequenced, and the median time to follow-up was roughly two years after resection. Detected beta-chain sequences consistently exceeded alpha-chain sequences. Study outcomes and limitations: Ubiquitous expanded tumor TCRs showed up in blood more at resection than follow-up.

Noted time point: blood at routine non-recurrence follow-up after resection. TCRdb reanalysed the 5' RACE reads using MiXCR and keeps one entry per CDR3 protein. The repertoire holds about 2,400 distinct CDR3 sequences, with roughly a quarter as singletons. V lost 0 bases to trimming and J lost 5 bases, with 12 bases between them. Looked up from germline, CDR1 is SGHRS and CDR2 is YFSETQ. The length of the CDR3 is 15 residues. The specimen was PBMCs, collected at follow-up. The chain couples TRBV5-1 to TRBJ1-5; D is undetermined. This clonotype originated in a male donor with early-stage non-small cell lung cancer. CDR3 region: CASSLAGSVDQPQHF. CDR3 nucleotides: TGCGCCAGCAGCTTGGCGGGCAGTGTCGATCAGCCCCAGCATTTT.